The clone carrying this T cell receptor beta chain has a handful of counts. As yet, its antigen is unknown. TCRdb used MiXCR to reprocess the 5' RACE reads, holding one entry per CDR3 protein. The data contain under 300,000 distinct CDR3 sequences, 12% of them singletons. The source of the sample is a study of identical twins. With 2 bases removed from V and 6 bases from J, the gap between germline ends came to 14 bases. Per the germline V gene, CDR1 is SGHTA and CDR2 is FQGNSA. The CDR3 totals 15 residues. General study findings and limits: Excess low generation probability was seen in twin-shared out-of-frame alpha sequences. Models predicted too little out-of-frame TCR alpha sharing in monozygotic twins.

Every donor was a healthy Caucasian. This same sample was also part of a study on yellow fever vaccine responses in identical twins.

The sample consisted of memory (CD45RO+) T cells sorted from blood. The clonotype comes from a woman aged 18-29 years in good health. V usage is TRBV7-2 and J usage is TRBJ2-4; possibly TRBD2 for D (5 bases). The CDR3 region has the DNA TGTGCCAGCAGCTTATCCCCGGCGGGCAGAAACATTCAGTACTTC. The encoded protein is CASSLSPAGRNIQYF.